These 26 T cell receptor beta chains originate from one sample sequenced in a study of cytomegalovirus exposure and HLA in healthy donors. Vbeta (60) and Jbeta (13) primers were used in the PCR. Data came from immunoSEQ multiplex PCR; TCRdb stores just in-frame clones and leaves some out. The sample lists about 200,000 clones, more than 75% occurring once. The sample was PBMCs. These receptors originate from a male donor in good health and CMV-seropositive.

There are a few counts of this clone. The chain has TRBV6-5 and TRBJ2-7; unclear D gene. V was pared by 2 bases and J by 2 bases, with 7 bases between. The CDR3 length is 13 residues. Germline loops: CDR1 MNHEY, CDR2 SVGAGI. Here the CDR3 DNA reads TGTGCCAGCAGTTACGGGCAGACCTACGAGCAGTACTTC. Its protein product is CASSYGQTYEQYF.

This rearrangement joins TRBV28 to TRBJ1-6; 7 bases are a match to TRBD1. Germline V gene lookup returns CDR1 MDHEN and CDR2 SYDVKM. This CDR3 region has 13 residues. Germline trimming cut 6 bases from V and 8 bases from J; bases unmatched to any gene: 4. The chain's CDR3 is CASSHTGDSPLHF. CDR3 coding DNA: TGTGCCAGCAGCCACACAGGGGATTCACCCCTCCACTTT.

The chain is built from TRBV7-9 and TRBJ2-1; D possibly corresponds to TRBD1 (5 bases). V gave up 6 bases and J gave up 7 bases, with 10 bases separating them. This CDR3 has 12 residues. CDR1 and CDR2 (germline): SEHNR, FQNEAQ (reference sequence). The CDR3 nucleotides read TGTGCCAGCAGATCAGGGAATAATGAGCAGTTCTTC. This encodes CASRSGNNEQFF.

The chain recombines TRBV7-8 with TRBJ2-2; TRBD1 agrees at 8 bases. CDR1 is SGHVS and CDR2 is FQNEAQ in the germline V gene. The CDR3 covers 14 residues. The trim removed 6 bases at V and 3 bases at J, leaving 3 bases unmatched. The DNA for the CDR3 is TGTGCCAGCAGTCAGGGGGCTGACACCGGGGAGCTGTTTTTT. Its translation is CASSQGADTGELFF.

CDR3 sequence: CASSQRTGRLNTEAFF. DNA for the CDR3: TGTGCCAGCAGCCAGAGGACAGGGAGGCTAAACACTGAAGCTTTCTTT. The chain couples TRBV7-2 to TRBJ1-1, with 8 bases identical to TRBD1. Germline trimming cut 5 bases from V and 2 bases from J; bases unmatched to any gene: 10. The CDR3 length is 16 residues. Germline lookup yields CDR1 SGHTA and CDR2 FQGNSA.

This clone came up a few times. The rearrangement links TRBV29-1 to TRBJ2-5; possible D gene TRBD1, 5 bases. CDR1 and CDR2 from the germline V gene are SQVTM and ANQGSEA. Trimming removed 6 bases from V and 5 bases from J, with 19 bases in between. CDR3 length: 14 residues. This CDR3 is CSVSAGRAAETQYF. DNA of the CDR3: TGCAGCGTCTCGGCAGGCAGGGCGGCGGAGACCCAGTACTTC.

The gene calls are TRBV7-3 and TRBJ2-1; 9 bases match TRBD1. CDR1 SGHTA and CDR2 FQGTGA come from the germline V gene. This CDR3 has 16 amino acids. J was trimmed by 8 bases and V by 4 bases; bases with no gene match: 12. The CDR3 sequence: CASSSSGTGLFHEQFF. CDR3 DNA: TGTGCCAGCAGCTCTTCCGGGACAGGGTTGTTCCATGAGCAGTTCTTC.

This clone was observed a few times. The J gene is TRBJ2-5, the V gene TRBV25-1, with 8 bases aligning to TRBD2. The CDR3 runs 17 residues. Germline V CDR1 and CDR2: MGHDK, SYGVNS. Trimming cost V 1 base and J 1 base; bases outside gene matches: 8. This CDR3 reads CASSEWRGLAGQETQYF. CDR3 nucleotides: TGTGCCAGCAGTGAATGGCGTGGGCTAGCGGGCCAAGAGACCCAGTACTTC.

The chain's CDR3 is CASSTDRGNSPLHF. In DNA form, the CDR3 reads TGTGCCAGCAGTACGGACCGGGGGAATTCACCCCTCCACTTT. This chain links TRBV27 with TRBJ1-6; possible D gene TRBD1, 5 bases. The CDR3 covers 14 residues. The germline V gene encodes CDR1 MNHEY and CDR2 SMNVEV (reference sequence). With 5 bases removed from V and 7 bases from J, the gap between germline ends came to 12 bases.

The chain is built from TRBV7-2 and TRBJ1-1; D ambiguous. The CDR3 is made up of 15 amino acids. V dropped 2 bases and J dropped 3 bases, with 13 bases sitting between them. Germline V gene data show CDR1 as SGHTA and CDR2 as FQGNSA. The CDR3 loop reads CASSLTAPRDTEAFF. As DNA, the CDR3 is TGTGCCAGCAGCTTAACTGCTCCCCGGGACACTGAAGCTTTCTTT.

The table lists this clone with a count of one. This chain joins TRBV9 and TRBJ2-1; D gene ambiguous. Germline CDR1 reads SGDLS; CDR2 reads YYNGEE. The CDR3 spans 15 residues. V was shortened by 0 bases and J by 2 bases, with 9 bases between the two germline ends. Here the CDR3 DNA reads TGTGCCAGCAGCGTAGGACAACTGACCTACAATGAGCAGTTCTTC. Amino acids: CASSVGQLTYNEQFF.

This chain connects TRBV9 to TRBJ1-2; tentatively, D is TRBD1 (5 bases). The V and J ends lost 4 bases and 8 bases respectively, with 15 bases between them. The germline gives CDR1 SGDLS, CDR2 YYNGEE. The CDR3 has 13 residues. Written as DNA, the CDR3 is TGTGCCAGCAGCTTCGACAGAACCGGCGGCTACACCTTC. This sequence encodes CASSFDRTGGYTF.

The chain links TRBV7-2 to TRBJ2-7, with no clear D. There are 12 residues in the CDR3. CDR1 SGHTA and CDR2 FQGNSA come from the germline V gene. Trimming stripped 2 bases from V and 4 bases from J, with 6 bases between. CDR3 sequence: CASSLTHYEQYF. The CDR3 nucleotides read TGTGCCAGCAGCTTAACACATTACGAGCAGTACTTC.

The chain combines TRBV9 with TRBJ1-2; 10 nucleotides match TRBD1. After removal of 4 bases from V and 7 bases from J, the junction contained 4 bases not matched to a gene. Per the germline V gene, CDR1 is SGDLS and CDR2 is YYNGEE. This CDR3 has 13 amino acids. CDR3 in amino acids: CASSMTGGCGYTF. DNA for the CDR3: TGTGCCAGCAGCATGACAGGGGGCTGTGGCTACACCTTC.

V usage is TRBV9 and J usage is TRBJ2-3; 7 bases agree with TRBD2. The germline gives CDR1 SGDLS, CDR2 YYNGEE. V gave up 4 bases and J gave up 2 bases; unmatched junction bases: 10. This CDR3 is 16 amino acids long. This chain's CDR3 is CASSPVGGFSTDTQYF. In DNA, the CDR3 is TGTGCCAGCAGCCCGGTGGGAGGGTTTTCCACAGATACGCAGTATTTT.

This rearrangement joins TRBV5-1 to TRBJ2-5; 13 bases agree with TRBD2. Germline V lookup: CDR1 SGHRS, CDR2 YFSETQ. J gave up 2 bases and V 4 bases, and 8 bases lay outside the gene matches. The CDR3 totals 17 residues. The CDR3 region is CASSPGLAGVRQETQYF. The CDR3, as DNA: TGCGCCAGCAGCCCAGGACTAGCGGGGGTTCGTCAAGAGACCCAGTACTTC. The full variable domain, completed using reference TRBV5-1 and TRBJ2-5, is KAGVTQTPRYLIKTRGQQVTLSCSPISGHRSVSWYQQTPGQGLQFLFEYFSETQRNKGNFPGRFSGRQFSNSRSEMNVSTLELGDSALYLCASSPGLAGVRQETQYFGPGTRLLVL.

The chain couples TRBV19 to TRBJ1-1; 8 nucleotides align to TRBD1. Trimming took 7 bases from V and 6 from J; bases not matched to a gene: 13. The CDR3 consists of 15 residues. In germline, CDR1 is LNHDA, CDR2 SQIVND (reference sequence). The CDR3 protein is CASIHSDRGNAEAFF. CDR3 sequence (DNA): TGTGCCAGTATTCACTCCGACAGGGGCAATGCTGAAGCTTTCTTT. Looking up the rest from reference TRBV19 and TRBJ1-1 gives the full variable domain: DGGITQSPKYLFRKEGQNVTLSCEQNLNHDAMYWYRQDPGQGLRLIYYSQIVNDFQKGDIAEGYSVSREKKESFPLTVTSAQKNPTAFYLCASIHSDRGNAEAFFGQGTRLTVV.

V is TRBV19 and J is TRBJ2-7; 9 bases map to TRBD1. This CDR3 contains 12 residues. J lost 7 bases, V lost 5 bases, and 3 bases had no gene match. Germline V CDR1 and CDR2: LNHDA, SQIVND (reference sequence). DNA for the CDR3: TGTGCCAGTAGTGACAGGGGGAGAGAGCAGTACTTC. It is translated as CASSDRGREQYF. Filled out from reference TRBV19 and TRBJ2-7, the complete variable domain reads DGGITQSPKYLFRKEGQNVTLSCEQNLNHDAMYWYRQDPGQGLRLIYYSQIVNDFQKGDIAEGYSVSREKKESFPLTVTSAQKNPTAFYLCASSDRGREQYFGPGTRLTVT.

CDR3 nucleotides: TGCGCCAGCAGCCAAAGGCCCGGGACTAGCTCCTACAATGAGCAGTTCTTC. Translating gives CASSQRPGTSSYNEQFF. The chain has TRBV4-3 and TRBJ2-1, with 8 bases aligning to TRBD2. The V gene end was trimmed by 2 bases and the J gene end by 0 bases; junction bases not matched to a gene: 6. CDR1 is LGHNA, CDR2 YSLEER, per germline. The CDR3 covers 17 residues.

DNA of the CDR3: TGTGCCTGGAGTTCTAAGACAGGGTATAGCAATCAGCCCCAGCATTTT. Residues: CAWSSKTGYSNQPQHF. The chain combines TRBV30 with TRBJ1-5, with 7 bases lining up with TRBD1. V shed 2 bases, J shed 0 bases, and the junction held 7 bases outside the gene matches. The CDR3 is 16 residues long. From germline, CDR1 is GTSNPN and CDR2 SVGIG (reference sequence).

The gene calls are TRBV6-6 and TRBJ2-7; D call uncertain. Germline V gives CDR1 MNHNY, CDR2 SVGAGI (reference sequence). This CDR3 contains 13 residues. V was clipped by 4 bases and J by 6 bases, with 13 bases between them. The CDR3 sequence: CASSSQYPVEQYF. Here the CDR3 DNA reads TGTGCCAGCAGTTCCCAGTACCCCGTCGAGCAGTACTTC.

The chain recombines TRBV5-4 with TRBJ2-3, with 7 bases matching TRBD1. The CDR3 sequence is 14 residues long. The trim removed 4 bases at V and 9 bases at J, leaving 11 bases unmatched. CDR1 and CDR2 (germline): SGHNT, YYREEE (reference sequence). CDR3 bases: TGTGCCAGCAGCGGAGAGGGGGCTCCGAAGACGCAGTATTTT. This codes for CASSGEGAPKTQYF. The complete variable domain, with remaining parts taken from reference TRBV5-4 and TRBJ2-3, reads ETGVTQSPTHLIKTRGQQVTLRCSSQSGHNTVSWYQQALGQGPQFIFQYYREEENGRGNFPPRFSGLQFPNYSSELNVNALELDDSALYLCASSGEGAPKTQYFGPGTRLTVL.

The CDR3 DNA reads TGTGCCATCAGTGAGAGGGCTAGCGGGGGGGCCCAAGAGACCCAGTACTTC. Translating gives CAISERASGGAQETQYF. The chain joins TRBV10-3 to TRBJ2-5; 12 positions match TRBD2. The germline V gene encodes CDR1 ENHRY and CDR2 SYGVKD. The CDR3 is 17 amino acids. V gave up 2 bases and J gave up 1 base; unmatched junction bases: 5.

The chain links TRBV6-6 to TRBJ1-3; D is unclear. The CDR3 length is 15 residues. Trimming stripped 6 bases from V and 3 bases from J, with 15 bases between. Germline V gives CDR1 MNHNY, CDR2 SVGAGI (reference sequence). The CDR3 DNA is TGTGCCAGCAGCCTCAACGGGAGGGATGGAAACACCATATATTTT. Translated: CASSLNGRDGNTIYF.

CDR3 in DNA: TGTGCCAGCAGAAATGAGAAAGAAGCCTACGAGCAGTACTTC. Translating it yields CASRNEKEAYEQYF. This chain links TRBV6-6 with TRBJ2-7; unclear D gene. V lost 6 bases and J 2 bases, leaving 14 bases between the germline ends. Germline V gene lookup returns CDR1 MNHNY and CDR2 SVGAGI (reference sequence). CDR3 size: 14 residues.

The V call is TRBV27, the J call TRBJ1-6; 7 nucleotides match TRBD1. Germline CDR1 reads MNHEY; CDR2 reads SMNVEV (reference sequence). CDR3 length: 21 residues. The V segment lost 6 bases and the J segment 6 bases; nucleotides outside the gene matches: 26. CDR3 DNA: TGTGCCAGCAGCCGGACCCCCCAGACAAGGTTGTTTCCAGGGGGTAATTCACCCCTCCACTTT. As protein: CASSRTPQTRLFPGGNSPLHF.